This T cell receptor (beta chain) stems from a study of cytomegalovirus exposure and HLA in healthy donors. Notes on the study in general: Later analysis indicated greater clonal expansion among HLA-associated TCR beta chains than among equally common other chains.

This clone was seen a few times. Its specificity is not known. The PCR used 60 Vbeta and 13 Jbeta primers. Per the original methods: As a later analysis found, there were around 86 million unique TCR beta chains, of which 8.5 million to 13 million were shared. Here immunoSEQ multiplex PCR was the method, and the copy in TCRdb shows in-frame clones only, minus some. From that table come the V and J calls and clone size; the DNA was used to work out D and trimming. The table shows about 160,000 clones, with 75% occurring only once. The CDR3 is made up of 11 amino acids. From germline, CDR1 is DFQATT and CDR2 SNEGSKA (reference sequence). Trimming removed 5 bases at V and 6 bases at J, with 8 bases between.

Sequenced material: PBMCs. J is TRBJ2-1 and V is TRBV20-1; no reliable D call. The clonotype originates from a woman between 50 and 59 years old in good health and CMV-seropositive. In nucleotides, the CDR3 is TGCAGTGCTGTAGAGGTCAATGAGCAGTTCTTC. Translated, it gives CSAVEVNEQFF.